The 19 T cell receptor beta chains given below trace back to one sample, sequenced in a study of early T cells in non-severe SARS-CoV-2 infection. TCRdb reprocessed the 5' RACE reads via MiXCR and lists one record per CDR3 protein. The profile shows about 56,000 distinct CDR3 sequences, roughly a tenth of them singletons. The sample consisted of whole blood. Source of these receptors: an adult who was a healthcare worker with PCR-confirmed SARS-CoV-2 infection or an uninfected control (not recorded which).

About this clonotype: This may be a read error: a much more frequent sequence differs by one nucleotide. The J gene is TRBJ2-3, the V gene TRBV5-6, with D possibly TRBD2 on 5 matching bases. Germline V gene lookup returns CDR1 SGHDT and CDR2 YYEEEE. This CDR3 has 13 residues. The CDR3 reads CAGSGASTDTQYF. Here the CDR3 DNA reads TGTGCCGGCAGCGGAGCTAGCACAGATACGCAGTATTTT. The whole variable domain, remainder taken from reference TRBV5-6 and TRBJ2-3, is DAGVTQSPTHLIKTRGQQVTLRCSPKSGHDTVSWYQQALGQGPQFIFQYYEEEERQRGNFPDRFSGHQFPNYSSELNVNALLLGDSALYLCAGSGASTDTQYFGPGTRLTVL.

CDR3 loop: CASGAEGGSTDTQYF. The CDR3 nucleotides are TGTGCCAGCGGGGCTGAGGGGGGTAGCACAGATACGCAGTATTTT. The chain carries TRBV6-5 and TRBJ2-3; either TRBD1 or TRBD2 may fit D (6 bases each). Germline CDR1 is MNHEY and CDR2 is SVGAGI. V lost 8 bases to trimming and J lost 0 bases, with 15 bases between them. The CDR3 length is 15 residues.

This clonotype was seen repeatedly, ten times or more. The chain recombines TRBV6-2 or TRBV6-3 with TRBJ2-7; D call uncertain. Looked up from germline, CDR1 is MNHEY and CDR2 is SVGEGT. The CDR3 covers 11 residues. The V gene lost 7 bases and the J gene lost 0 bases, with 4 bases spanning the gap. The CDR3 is CASTLSYEQYF. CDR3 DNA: TGTGCCAGCACCCTCTCCTACGAGCAGTACTTC.

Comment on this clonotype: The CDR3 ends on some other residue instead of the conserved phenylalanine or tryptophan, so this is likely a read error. DNA for the CDR3: TGTGCCAGCAGTTTATTAGGAGGGCCCGGGACACTCCTTGAGGCCTATGGCTACACCTAC. It specifies CASSLLGGPGTLLEAYGYTY. This chain links TRBV28 with TRBJ1-2; possibly TRBD1 for D (6 bases). This CDR3 is built from 20 residues. Trimming took 1 base from V and 4 from J, leaving 28 bases between them. CDR1 is MDHEN and CDR2 is SYDVKM in the germline V gene.

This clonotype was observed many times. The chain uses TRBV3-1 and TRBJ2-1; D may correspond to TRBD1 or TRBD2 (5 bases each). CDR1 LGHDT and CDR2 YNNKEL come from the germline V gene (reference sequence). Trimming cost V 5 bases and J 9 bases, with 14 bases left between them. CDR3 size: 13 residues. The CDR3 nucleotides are TGTGCCAGCAGCAGGGGACCGCTTACTGAGCAGTTCTTC. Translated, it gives CASSRGPLTEQFF.

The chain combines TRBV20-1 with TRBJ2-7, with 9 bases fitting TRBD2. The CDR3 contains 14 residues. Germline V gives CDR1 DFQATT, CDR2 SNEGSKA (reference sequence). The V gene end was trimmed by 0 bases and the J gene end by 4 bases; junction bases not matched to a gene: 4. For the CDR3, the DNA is TGCAGTGCTAGAGAGCATAGCGGGAGATACGAGCAGTACTTC. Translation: CSAREHSGRYEQYF.

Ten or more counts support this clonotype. The CDR3 nucleotides are TGTGCCTGGAAAGGAATTGGAAACACCATATATTTT. Amino acids: CAWKGIGNTIYF. This sequence joins TRBV30 and TRBJ1-3; no clear D. V was shortened by 4 bases and J by 3 bases, with 7 bases between the two germline ends. Germline-derived CDR1 and CDR2 are GTSNPN and SVGIG (reference sequence). The CDR3 consists of 12 residues.

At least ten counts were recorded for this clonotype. This CDR3 reads CASSGGTGFGGNEQFF. The DNA of the CDR3 is TGTGCCAGCAGCGGCGGGACAGGGTTCGGGGGCAATGAGCAGTTCTTC. V and J are TRBV7-2 and TRBJ2-1; 9 bases are a match to TRBD1. Unmatched junction bases numbered 11, after V lost 5 bases and J lost 6 bases. Germline CDR1 is SGHTA and CDR2 is FQGNSA. CDR3 length: 16 amino acids.

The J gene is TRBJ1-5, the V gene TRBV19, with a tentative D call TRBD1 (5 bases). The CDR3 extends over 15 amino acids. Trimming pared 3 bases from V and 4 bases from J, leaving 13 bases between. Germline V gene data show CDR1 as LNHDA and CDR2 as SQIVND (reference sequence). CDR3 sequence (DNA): TGTGCCAGTAGTATTCGGACAATATCTAATCAGCCCCAGCATTTT. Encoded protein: CASSIRTISNQPQHF.

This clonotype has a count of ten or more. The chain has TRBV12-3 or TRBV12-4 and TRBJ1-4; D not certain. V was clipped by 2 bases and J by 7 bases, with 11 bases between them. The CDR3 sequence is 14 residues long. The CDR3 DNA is TGTGCCAGCAGTTTAAGGGAGTTGGGTGAAAAACTGTTTTTT. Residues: CASSLRELGEKLFF.

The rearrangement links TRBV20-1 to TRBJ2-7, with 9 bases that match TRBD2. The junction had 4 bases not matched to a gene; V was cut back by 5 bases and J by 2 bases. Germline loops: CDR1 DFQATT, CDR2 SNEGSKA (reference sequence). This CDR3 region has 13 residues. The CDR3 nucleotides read TGCAGTGCTGTTAGCGGGAGTACCTACGAGCAGTACTTC. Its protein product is CSAVSGSTYEQYF.

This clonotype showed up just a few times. CDR3 protein: CASSPGVSGLATDEQFF. The CDR3 bases are TGTGCCAGCAGCCCCGGAGTATCGGGACTAGCTACCGATGAGCAGTTCTTC. V gene TRBV7-9 combines with J gene TRBJ2-1; 9 positions agree with TRBD2. The CDR3 spans 17 residues. V shed 5 bases, J shed 8 bases, and the junction held 16 bases outside the gene matches. Germline V gene data show CDR1 as SEHNR and CDR2 as FQNEAQ (reference sequence).

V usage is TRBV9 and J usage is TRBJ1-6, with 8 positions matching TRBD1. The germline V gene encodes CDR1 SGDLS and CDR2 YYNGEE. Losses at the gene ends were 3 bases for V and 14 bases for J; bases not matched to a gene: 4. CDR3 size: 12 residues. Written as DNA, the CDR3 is TGTGCCAGCAGCGCGCGGACAGGGACCCTCCACTTT. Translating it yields CASSARTGTLHF.

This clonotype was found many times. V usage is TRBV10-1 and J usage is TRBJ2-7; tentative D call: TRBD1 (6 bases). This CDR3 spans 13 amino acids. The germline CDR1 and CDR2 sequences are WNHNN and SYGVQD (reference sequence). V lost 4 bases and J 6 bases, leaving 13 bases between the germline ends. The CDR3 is CASSGWTDGEQYF. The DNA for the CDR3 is TGCGCCAGCAGTGGGTGGACAGACGGCGAGCAGTACTTC.

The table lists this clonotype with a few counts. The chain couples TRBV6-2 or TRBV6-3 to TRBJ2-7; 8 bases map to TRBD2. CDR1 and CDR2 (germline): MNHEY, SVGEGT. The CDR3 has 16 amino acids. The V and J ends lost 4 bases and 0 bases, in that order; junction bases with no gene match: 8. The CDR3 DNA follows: TGTGCCAGCAGTTCCACTAGCGGCCAAGACTCCTACGAGCAGTACTTC. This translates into CASSSTSGQDSYEQYF.

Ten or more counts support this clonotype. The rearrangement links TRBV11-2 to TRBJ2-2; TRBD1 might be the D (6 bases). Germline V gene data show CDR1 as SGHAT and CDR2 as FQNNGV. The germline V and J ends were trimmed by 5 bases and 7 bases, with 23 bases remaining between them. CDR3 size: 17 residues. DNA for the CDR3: TGTGCCAGCAGCATTACCGGGACACTCGTACACCACGGGGAGCTGTTTTTT. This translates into CASSITGTLVHHGELFF.

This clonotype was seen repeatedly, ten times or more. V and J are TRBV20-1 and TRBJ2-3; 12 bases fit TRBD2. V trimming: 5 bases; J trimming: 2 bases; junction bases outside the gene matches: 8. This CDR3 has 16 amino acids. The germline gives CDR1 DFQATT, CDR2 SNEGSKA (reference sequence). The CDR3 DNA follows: TGCAGTGCTTCCCTCCGACTAGCGGGGGACACAGATACGCAGTATTTT. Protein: CSASLRLAGDTDTQYF.

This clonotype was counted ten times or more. The CDR3 loop is CSATRGDEQYF. The CDR3 bases are TGCAGCGCGACCCGGGGGGACGAGCAGTACTTC. The rearrangement uses TRBV29-1 and TRBJ2-7; 7 bases are a match to TRBD2. After removal of 7 bases from V and 5 bases from J, the junction contained 5 bases not matched to a gene. The length of the CDR3 is 11 residues. Per germline, CDR1 SQVTM and CDR2 ANQGSEA.

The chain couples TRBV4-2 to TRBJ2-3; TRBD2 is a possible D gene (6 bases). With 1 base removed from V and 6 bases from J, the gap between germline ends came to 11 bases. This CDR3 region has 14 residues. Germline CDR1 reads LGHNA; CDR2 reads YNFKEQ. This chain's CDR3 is CASSQGGGVDTQYF. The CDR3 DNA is TGTGCCAGCAGCCAAGGCGGAGGGGTGGATACGCAGTATTTT.